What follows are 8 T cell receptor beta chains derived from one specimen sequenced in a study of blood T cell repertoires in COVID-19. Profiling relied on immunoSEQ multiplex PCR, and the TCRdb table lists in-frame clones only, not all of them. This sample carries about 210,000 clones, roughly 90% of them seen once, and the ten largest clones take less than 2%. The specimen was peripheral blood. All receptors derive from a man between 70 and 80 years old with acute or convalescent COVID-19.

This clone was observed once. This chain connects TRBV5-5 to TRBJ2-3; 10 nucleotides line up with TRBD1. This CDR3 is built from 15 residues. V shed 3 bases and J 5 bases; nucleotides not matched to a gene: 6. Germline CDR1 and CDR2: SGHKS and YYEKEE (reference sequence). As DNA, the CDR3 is TGTGCCAGCAGCTCCGGACAGGGGGTTTTAGATACGCAGTATTTT. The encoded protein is CASSSGQGVLDTQYF.

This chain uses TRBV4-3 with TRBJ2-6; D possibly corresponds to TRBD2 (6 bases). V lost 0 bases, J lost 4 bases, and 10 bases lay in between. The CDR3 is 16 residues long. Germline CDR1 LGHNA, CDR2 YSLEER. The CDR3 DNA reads TGCGCCAGCAGCCAAGATGCGGGATCCGGGGCCAACGTCCTGACTTTC. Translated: CASSQDAGSGANVLTF.

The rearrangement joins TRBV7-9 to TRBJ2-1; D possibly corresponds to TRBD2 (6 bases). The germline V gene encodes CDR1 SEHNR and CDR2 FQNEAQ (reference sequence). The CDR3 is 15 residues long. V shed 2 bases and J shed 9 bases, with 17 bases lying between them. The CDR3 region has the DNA TGTGCCAGCAGCTTAAAAAGCGGGTCCCGGGGTGAGCAGTTCTTC. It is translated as CASSLKSGSRGEQFF.

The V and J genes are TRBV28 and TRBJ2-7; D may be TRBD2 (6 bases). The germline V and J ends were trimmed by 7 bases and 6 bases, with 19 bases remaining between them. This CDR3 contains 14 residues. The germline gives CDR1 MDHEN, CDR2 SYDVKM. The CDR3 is CASTPGGSISEQYF. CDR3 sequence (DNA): TGTGCCAGCACCCCTGGGGGGAGTATATCCGAGCAGTACTTC.

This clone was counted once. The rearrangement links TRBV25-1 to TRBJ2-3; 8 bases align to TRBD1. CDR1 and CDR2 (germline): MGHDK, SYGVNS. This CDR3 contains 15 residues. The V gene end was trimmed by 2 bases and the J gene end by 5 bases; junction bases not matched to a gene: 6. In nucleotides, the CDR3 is TGTGCCAGCAGTGAAAGGACAGGGAGAGGAGATACGCAGTATTTT. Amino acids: CASSERTGRGDTQYF.

CDR3 in DNA: TGCGCCAGCAGCCAAGATCGGTTTGGAGGGACAGGGTCTATGGACACTGAAGCTTTCTTT. Protein product: CASSQDRFGGTGSMDTEAFF. The V and J genes are TRBV4-1 and TRBJ1-1, with TRBD1 identical over 9 bases. The V and J ends lost 0 bases and 3 bases, in that order; junction bases with no gene match: 17. Germline lookup yields CDR1 MGHRA and CDR2 YSYEKL. The CDR3 is made up of 20 amino acids.

The DNA for the CDR3 is TGCGCCAGCAGCCTGGGACAGGGAGCCACTGAAGCTTTCTTT. This codes for CASSLGQGATEAFF. This rearrangement joins TRBV5-1 to TRBJ1-1; 9 bases map to TRBD1. The V segment lost 4 bases and the J segment 4 bases; nucleotides outside the gene matches: 5. The CDR3 is made up of 14 amino acids. Germline CDR1 is SGHRS and CDR2 is YFSETQ.

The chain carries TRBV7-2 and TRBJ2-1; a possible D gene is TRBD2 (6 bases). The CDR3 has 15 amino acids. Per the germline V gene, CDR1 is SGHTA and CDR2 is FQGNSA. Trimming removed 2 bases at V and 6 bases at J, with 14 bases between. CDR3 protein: CASSLIPGAGNEQFF. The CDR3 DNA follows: TGTGCCAGCAGCTTAATTCCGGGAGCGGGCAATGAGCAGTTCTTC.